A single sample is the source of the 31 T cell receptor beta chains below, sequenced in a study of OX40 agonist ivuxolimab in advanced cancers. Method: immunoSEQ multiplex PCR; TCRdb's copy keeps in-frame clones and lacks some. The sample has fewer than 200,000 clones, 85% to 95% seen once. The specimen comprised CD4+ or CD8+ T cells sorted from blood, sampled in a trial of the OX40 agonist ivuxolimab. The receptors come from an adult with an advanced solid tumor such as melanoma, head and neck, liver or kidney cancer.

This chain joins TRBV19 and TRBJ2-1; D gene unclear. The germline V gene encodes CDR1 LNHDA and CDR2 SQIVND (reference sequence). V lost 5 bases and J 7 bases, leaving 15 bases between the germline ends. The CDR3 covers 14 residues. The CDR3 coding sequence is TGTGCCAGTAGTGAACCCCCCCGACTGAATGAGCAGTTCTTC. This encodes CASSEPPRLNEQFF.

The chain carries TRBV6-5 and TRBJ2-5; D possibly corresponds to TRBD1 (6 bases). Trimming took off 5 bases at V and 5 bases at J, with 15 bases between the two ends. CDR3 length: 14 residues. From germline, CDR1 is MNHEY and CDR2 SVGAGI. CDR3 in amino acids: CASSPGTNAETQYF. In DNA, the CDR3 is TGTGCCAGCAGTCCCGGGACAAACGCGGAGACCCAGTACTTC.

The chain couples TRBV7-2 to TRBJ2-7, with D possibly being TRBD1 (6 bases). The CDR3 loop spans 16 amino acids. The V and J ends lost 4 bases and 1 base respectively, with 17 bases between them. Germline-derived CDR1 and CDR2 are SGHTA and FQGNSA. CDR3 in amino acids: CASSSFSLTGSYEQYF. The CDR3 DNA follows: TGTGCCAGCAGCTCCTTTTCCTTGACAGGTTCCTACGAGCAGTACTTC.

The rearrangement links TRBV4-1 to TRBJ1-5; perhaps TRBD1 as D (5 bases). This CDR3 has 16 amino acids. With 4 bases removed from V and 3 bases from J, the gap between germline ends came to 16 bases. CDR1 and CDR2 from the germline V gene are MGHRA and YSYEKL. CDR3: CASSLGTAFNNQPQHF. CDR3 coding DNA: TGCGCCAGCAGCCTCGGGACCGCTTTCAACAATCAGCCCCAGCATTTT.

The chain carries TRBV4-3 and TRBJ1-1, with D hard to call. V was clipped by 1 base and J by 5 bases, with 8 bases between them. This CDR3 is 13 amino acids long. Germline V gives CDR1 LGHNA, CDR2 YSLEER. CDR3 amino acids: CASSQGLQTEAFF. CDR3 in DNA: TGCGCCAGCAGCCAAGGGCTTCAGACTGAAGCTTTCTTT.

The chain combines TRBV6-6 with TRBJ1-1, with 7 bases lining up with TRBD1. The CDR3 has 12 residues. Trimming cost V 4 bases and J 8 bases; bases outside gene matches: 4. Per germline, CDR1 MNHNY and CDR2 SVGAGI (reference sequence). CDR3 in DNA: TGTGCCAGCAGTTCGATACAGGGGGAAGCTTTCTTT. Residues: CASSSIQGEAFF.

Only one count was recorded for this clone. The V call is TRBV28, the J call TRBJ1-2, with unresolved D. Trimming removed 5 bases from V and 2 bases from J, with 9 bases in between. This CDR3 region has 13 residues. CDR1 MDHEN and CDR2 SYDVKM come from the germline V gene. For the CDR3, the DNA is TGTGCCAGCAGTCCCACGGCCAACTATGGCTACACCTTC. It translates to CASSPTANYGYTF.

The chain employs TRBV19 and TRBJ1-1, with 7 bases matching TRBD1. CDR1 and CDR2 (germline): LNHDA, SQIVND (reference sequence). The CDR3 consists of 13 residues. J gave up 1 base and V 9 bases, and 5 bases lay outside the gene matches. The CDR3: CASRGTANTEAFF. The CDR3, as DNA: TGTGCCAGCCGGGGGACAGCGAACACTGAAGCTTTCTTT.

The gene calls are TRBV10-2 and TRBJ2-3, with 11 bases lining up with TRBD2. Per the germline V gene, CDR1 is WSHSY and CDR2 is SAAADI. This CDR3 spans 14 amino acids. The J segment lost 1 base and the V segment lost 10 bases, leaving 4 bases of the junction unmatched. The CDR3, as DNA: TGCGCCACCGGGGGACTAGCGGGCACAGATACGCAGTATTTT. It translates to CATGGLAGTDTQYF.

The chain employs TRBV5-3 and TRBJ1-2; TRBD1 is a possible D gene (5 bases). TRBV5-3 is treated as an ORF (open reading frame) with a function not yet certain. V was cut by 4 bases and J by 5 bases, with 18 bases left in between. The CDR3 contains 15 residues. The DNA of the CDR3 is TGTGCCAGAAGCGCCCCCGGGGCAGTCCCATATGGCTACACCTTC. It is translated as CARSAPGAVPYGYTF.

V is TRBV4-3 and J is TRBJ2-1; 8 nucleotides agree with TRBD2. V shed 0 bases and J 10 bases; nucleotides not matched to a gene: 11. This CDR3 has 16 amino acids. The V gene's germline CDR1 is LGHNA and CDR2 YSLEER. CDR3 nucleotides: TGCGCCAGCAGCCAAGATCGAGGGACTAGGTTGAACGAGCAGTTCTTC. As protein: CASSQDRGTRLNEQFF.

V is TRBV5-4 and J is TRBJ1-1; weak D call: TRBD1 (6 bases). V was trimmed by 6 bases and J by 3 bases, leaving 18 bases between them. Germline CDR1 SGHNT, CDR2 YYREEE (reference sequence). The CDR3 extends over 15 amino acids. Here the CDR3 reads CASNIAGTFDTEAFF. The CDR3 bases are TGTGCCAGCAACATAGCCGGGACATTTGACACTGAAGCTTTCTTT. The complete variable domain, with remaining parts taken from reference TRBV5-4 and TRBJ1-1, reads ETGVTQSPTHLIKTRGQQVTLRCSSQSGHNTVSWYQQALGQGPQFIFQYYREEENGRGNFPPRFSGLQFPNYSSELNVNALELDDSALYLCASNIAGTFDTEAFFGQGTRLTVV.

The chain carries TRBV2 and TRBJ1-5; D unresolved. The CDR3 spans 14 residues. V dropped 2 bases and J dropped 1 base, with 6 bases sitting between them. CDR1 and CDR2 from the germline V gene are SNHLY and FYNNEI. CDR3 DNA sequence: TGTGCCAGCAGTGAAATTGTGAGCAATCAGCCCCAGCATTTT. Translation gives CASSEIVSNQPQHF.

This clone was observed once. This rearrangement joins TRBV10-3 to TRBJ2-1, with no clear D. Germline CDR1 and CDR2: ENHRY and SYGVKD. V shed 3 bases and J shed 10 bases, with 10 bases lying between them. The CDR3 is 12 residues long. The CDR3 loop is CAISESGHEQFF. The DNA of the CDR3 is TGTGCCATCAGTGAATCGGGCCACGAGCAGTTCTTC.

The V gene is TRBV6-1, the J gene TRBJ1-5; D not certain. Germline CDR1 is MNHNS and CDR2 is SASEGT. The CDR3 sequence is 14 residues long. Trimming pared 4 bases from V and 4 bases from J, leaving 11 bases between. DNA of the CDR3: TGTGCCAGCAGTGGGCCAGCTCAGAATCAGCCCCAGCATTTT. It encodes CASSGPAQNQPQHF.

This clone was seen a single time. The chain links TRBV4-3 to TRBJ1-1; D is undetermined. Looked up from germline, CDR1 is LGHNA and CDR2 is YSLEER. Trimming left V 4 bases short and J 0 bases short, with 6 bases between. This CDR3 has 13 residues. DNA of the CDR3: TGCGCCAGCAGCCGATTAATGAACACTGAAGCTTTCTTT. It yields the protein CASSRLMNTEAFF.

J is TRBJ2-7 and V is TRBV27; D not resolved. Germline loops: CDR1 MNHEY, CDR2 SMNVEV (reference sequence). V was clipped by 6 bases and J by 1 base, with 10 bases between them. The CDR3 is 13 residues long. CDR3 region: CASSRTDSYEQYF. In DNA, the CDR3 is TGTGCCAGCAGCCGAACCGATTCCTACGAGCAGTACTTC.

The chain employs TRBV27 and TRBJ2-7, with TRBD2 as a possible D gene (5 bases). This CDR3 has 14 residues. Germline loops: CDR1 MNHEY, CDR2 SMNVEV (reference sequence). V lost 8 bases and J 0 bases, leaving 14 bases between the germline ends. This CDR3 reads CASHRGASSYEQYF. CDR3 nucleotide sequence: TGTGCCAGCCACCGGGGAGCCAGCTCCTACGAGCAGTACTTC.

J is TRBJ2-2 and V is TRBV6-1, with a weak D call TRBD1 (5 bases). The V end was cut by 7 bases, the J end by 6 bases, with 15 bases between. This CDR3 has 14 amino acids. The germline gives CDR1 MNHNS, CDR2 SASEGT. The CDR3 DNA reads as TGTGCCAGCACAGGGTCCGCCGTGGCCGGGGAGCTGTTTTTT. It translates to CASTGSAVAGELFF.

The chain has TRBV2 and TRBJ2-5; D is perhaps TRBD2 (7 bases). This CDR3 has 13 amino acids. The V and J ends lost 7 bases and 5 bases respectively, with 14 bases between them. CDR1 and CDR2 (germline): SNHLY, FYNNEI. The chain's CDR3 is CASKAGAGETQYF. The CDR3 DNA reads TGTGCCAGCAAGGCGGGGGCCGGGGAGACCCAGTACTTC.

This rearrangement joins TRBV9 to TRBJ1-3; 9 bases fit TRBD1. Germline-derived CDR1 and CDR2 are SGDLS and YYNGEE. The CDR3 sequence is 18 residues long. Trimming took 4 bases from V and 1 from J; bases not matched to a gene: 12. CDR3 amino acids: CASSTHLIGTGSGNTIYF. CDR3 DNA sequence: TGTGCCAGCAGCACCCATCTTATAGGGACAGGGTCTGGAAACACCATATATTTT.

The chain uses TRBV10-3 and TRBJ1-1; the match to TRBD1 covers 7 bases. The length of the CDR3 is 14 residues. The ends lost 3 bases at V and 9 bases at J; junction bases unmatched: 10. Germline loops: CDR1 ENHRY, CDR2 SYGVKD. The CDR3 region has the DNA TGTGCCATCAGTGACTGGGACAGCGGTATTAAAGCTTTCTTT. As protein: CAISDWDSGIKAFF.

V and J are TRBV6-4 and TRBJ1-2; 12 bases map to TRBD1. Germline V gene lookup returns CDR1 MRHNA and CDR2 SNTAGT. CDR3 length equals 15 residues. The ends lost 5 bases at V and 3 bases at J; junction bases unmatched: 4. The CDR3 DNA follows: TGTGCCAGCAGTCCCGGGACAGGGGGCGACTATGGCTACACCTTC. It yields the protein CASSPGTGGDYGYTF.

This chain uses TRBV6-1 with TRBJ1-1; 7 nucleotides line up with TRBD1. This CDR3 spans 15 amino acids. Germline trimming cut 6 bases from V and 6 bases from J; bases unmatched to any gene: 13. Germline values: CDR1 MNHNS, CDR2 SASEGT. The CDR3 DNA reads as TGTGCCAGCAGGGAATGGGGGACAGTCGCCTCTGAAGCTTTCTTT. It is translated as CASREWGTVASEAFF.

The chain couples TRBV7-2 to TRBJ2-5, with TRBD2 matching over 7 bases. J gave up 4 bases and V 2 bases, and 13 bases lay outside the gene matches. The CDR3 is 17 amino acids. Germline V gene data show CDR1 as SGHTA and CDR2 as FQGNSA. As DNA, the CDR3 is TGTGCCAGCAGCTTATCACCCAGCGGGACGGGGGGAGAGACCCAGTACTTC. Translation gives CASSLSPSGTGGETQYF.

The genes are TRBV7-6 and TRBJ2-6, with TRBD1 matching over 8 bases. Per the germline V gene, CDR1 is SGHVS and CDR2 is FNYEAQ. The J segment lost 2 bases and the V segment lost 5 bases, leaving 2 bases of the junction unmatched. The CDR3 is made up of 15 amino acids. The CDR3, as DNA: TGTGCCAGCAGCACAGGGGGTGCTGGGGCCAACGTCCTGACTTTC. This codes for CASSTGGAGANVLTF.

The chain is built from TRBV2 and TRBJ1-2; D is perhaps TRBD1 (5 bases). This CDR3 has 14 amino acids. The ends were cut back, 7 bases at V and 6 bases at J, with 18 bases in the middle. Germline V gene data show CDR1 as SNHLY and CDR2 as FYNNEI. In DNA, the CDR3 is TGTGCCAGCAAAAGGGGTCCGGGCCTTAATGGCTACACCTTC. Translation: CASKRGPGLNGYTF.

V usage is TRBV27 and J usage is TRBJ2-7, with no clear D. Germline CDR1 and CDR2: MNHEY and SMNVEV (reference sequence). The V gene lost 7 bases and the J gene lost 2 bases, with 12 bases spanning the gap. The CDR3 runs 13 residues. CDR3 in DNA: TGTGCCAGCACCAGGTGGGATCCCTACGAGCAGTACTTC. It encodes CASTRWDPYEQYF.

The chain couples TRBV11-2 to TRBJ2-5; D not resolved. CDR1 and CDR2 (germline): SGHAT, FQNNGV. The CDR3 covers 15 residues. With 0 bases removed from V and 5 bases from J, the gap between germline ends came to 13 bases. The CDR3 loop reads CASSLDSQASETQYF. CDR3 nucleotide sequence: TGTGCCAGCAGCTTAGATTCCCAGGCCTCCGAGACCCAGTACTTC.

The chain has TRBV6-5 and TRBJ1-2, with 7 bases matching TRBD1. Trimming cost V 6 bases and J 5 bases; bases outside gene matches: 6. The CDR3 totals 13 residues. The germline V gene has CDR1 MNHEY and CDR2 SVGAGI. CDR3 sequence reads: CASSPDRSYGYTF. The CDR3 bases are TGTGCCAGCAGCCCGGACAGGTCATATGGCTACACCTTC.

A remark on this clone: A junction boundary mismatches the germline segment, possibly from a read error. The chain has TRBV7-7 and TRBJ2-7, with no clear D. The length of the CDR3 is 13 residues. Germline V lookup: CDR1 SSHAT, CDR2 FNYEAQ (reference sequence). The CDR3 nucleotides read TGTGCTAGCAGCTTAAACCAGTATCACGAGCAGTACTTC. It is translated as CASSLNQYHEQYF.